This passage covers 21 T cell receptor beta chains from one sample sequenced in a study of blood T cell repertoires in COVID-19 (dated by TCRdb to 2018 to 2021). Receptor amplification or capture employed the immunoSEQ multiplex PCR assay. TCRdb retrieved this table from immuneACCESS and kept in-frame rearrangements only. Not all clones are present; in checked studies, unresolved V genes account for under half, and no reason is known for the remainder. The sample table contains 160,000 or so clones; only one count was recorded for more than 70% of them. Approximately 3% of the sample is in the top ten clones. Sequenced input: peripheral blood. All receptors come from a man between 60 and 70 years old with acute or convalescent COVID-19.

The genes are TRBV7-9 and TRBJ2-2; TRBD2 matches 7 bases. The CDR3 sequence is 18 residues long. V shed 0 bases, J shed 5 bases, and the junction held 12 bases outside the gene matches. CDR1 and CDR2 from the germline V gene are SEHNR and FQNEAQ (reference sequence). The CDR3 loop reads CASSLAGRTGGGTGELFF. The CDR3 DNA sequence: TGTGCCAGCAGCTTAGCGGGGAGAACGGGAGGTGGAACCGGGGAGCTGTTTTTT.

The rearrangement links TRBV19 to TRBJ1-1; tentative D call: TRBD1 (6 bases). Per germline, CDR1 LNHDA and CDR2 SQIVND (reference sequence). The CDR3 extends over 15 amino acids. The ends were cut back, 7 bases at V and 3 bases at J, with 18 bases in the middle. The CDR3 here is CASTTGPGGDTEAFF. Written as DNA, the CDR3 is TGTGCCAGTACCACAGGGCCGGGAGGCGACACTGAAGCTTTCTTT. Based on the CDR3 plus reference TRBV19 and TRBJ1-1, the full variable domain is DGGITQSPKYLFRKEGQNVTLSCEQNLNHDAMYWYRQDPGQGLRLIYYSQIVNDFQKGDIAEGYSVSREKKESFPLTVTSAQKNPTAFYLCASTTGPGGDTEAFFGQGTRLTVV.

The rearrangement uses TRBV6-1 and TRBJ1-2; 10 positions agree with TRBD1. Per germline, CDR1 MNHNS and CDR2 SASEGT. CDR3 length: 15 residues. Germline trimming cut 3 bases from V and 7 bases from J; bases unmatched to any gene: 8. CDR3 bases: TGTGCCAGCAGTGACCTTTCGACAGGGGGCGGTGGCTACACCTTC. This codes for CASSDLSTGGGGYTF.

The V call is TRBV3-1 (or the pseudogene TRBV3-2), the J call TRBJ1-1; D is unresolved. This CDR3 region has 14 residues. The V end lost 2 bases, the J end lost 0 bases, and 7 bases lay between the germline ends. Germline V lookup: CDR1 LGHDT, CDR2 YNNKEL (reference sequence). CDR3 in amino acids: CASSQTDMNTEAFF. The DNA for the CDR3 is TGTGCCAGCAGCCAAACCGACATGAACACTGAAGCTTTCTTT.

The CDR3 coding sequence is TGCAGTGCTAGGGCGGACAGGGGGGAGTACTTC. Residues: CSARADRGEYF. This chain uses TRBV20-1 with TRBJ2-7; TRBD1 matches at 10 bases. V gave up 3 bases and J gave up 11 bases; unmatched junction bases: 4. The germline gives CDR1 DFQATT, CDR2 SNEGSKA (reference sequence). CDR3 length equals 11 residues.

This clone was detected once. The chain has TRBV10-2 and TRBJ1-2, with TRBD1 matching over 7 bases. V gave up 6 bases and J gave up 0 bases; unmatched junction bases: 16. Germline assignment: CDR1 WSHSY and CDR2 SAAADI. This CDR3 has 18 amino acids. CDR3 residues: CASRPPGRGTATNYGYTF. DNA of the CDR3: TGCGCCAGCAGACCTCCTGGGAGAGGGACAGCTACTAACTATGGCTACACCTTC.

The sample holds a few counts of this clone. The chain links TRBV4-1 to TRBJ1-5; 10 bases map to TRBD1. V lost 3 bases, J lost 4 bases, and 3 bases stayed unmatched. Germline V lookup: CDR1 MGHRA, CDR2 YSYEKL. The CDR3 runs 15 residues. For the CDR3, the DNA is TGCGCCAGCAGCCAGCGGGGACAGGGGAATCAGCCCCAGCATTTT. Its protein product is CASSQRGQGNQPQHF.

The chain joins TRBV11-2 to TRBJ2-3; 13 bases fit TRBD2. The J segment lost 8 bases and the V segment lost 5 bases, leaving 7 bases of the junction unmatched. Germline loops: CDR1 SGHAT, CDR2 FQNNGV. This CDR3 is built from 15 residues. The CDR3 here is CASSQGLAGEGTQYF. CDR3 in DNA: TGTGCCAGCAGCCAAGGACTAGCGGGGGAGGGTACGCAGTATTTT. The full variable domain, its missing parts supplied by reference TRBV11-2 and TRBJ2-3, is EAGVAQSPRYKIIEKRQSVAFWCNPISGHATLYWYQQILGQGPKLLIQFQNNGVVDDSQLPKDRFSAERLKGVDSTLKIQPAKLEDSAVYLCASSQGLAGEGTQYFGPGTRLTVL.

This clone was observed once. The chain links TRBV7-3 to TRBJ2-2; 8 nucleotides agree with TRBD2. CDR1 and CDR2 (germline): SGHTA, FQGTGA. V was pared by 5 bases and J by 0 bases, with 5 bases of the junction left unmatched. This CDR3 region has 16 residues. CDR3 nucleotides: TGTGCCAGCAGCCCCCGGGGGGGATCGAACACCGGGGAGCTGTTTTTT. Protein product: CASSPRGGSNTGELFF.

CDR3 loop: CSARDEGEFF. DNA of the CDR3: TGCAGTGCTAGAGATGAGGGGGAGTTCTTC. V usage is TRBV20-1 and J usage is TRBJ2-1; D perhaps matches TRBD1 (6 bases). Germline values: CDR1 DFQATT, CDR2 SNEGSKA (reference sequence). V lost 0 bases and J 14 bases, leaving 8 bases between the germline ends. The CDR3 runs to 10 residues.

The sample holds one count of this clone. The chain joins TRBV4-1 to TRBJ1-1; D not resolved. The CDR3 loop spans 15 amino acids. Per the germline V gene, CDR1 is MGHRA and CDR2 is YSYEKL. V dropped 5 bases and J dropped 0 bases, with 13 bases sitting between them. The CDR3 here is CASSSIIPVNTEAFF. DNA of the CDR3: TGCGCCAGCAGCTCTATCATACCGGTGAACACTGAAGCTTTCTTT.

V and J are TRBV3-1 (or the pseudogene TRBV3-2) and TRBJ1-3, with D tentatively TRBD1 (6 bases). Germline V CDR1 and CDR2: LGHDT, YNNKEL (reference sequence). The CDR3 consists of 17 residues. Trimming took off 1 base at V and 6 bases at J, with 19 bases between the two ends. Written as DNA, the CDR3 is TGTGCCAGCAGCCAAGCAAGCCCTGGGGGCAGGCTAAACACCATATATTTT. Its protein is CASSQASPGGRLNTIYF.

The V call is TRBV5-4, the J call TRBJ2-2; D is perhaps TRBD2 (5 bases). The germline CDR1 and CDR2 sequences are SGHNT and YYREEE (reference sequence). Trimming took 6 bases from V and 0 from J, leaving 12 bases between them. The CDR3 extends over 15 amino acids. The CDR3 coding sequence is TGTGCCAGCAACCCGGGCGGGTCGAACACCGGGGAGCTGTTTTTT. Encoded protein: CASNPGGSNTGELFF.

The DNA for the CDR3 is TGTGCCAGTAGTATAGATCAAGGGGACATCTATGGCTACACCTTC. This translates into CASSIDQGDIYGYTF. The chain uses TRBV19 and TRBJ1-2; D perhaps matches TRBD1 (6 bases). The CDR3 loop spans 15 amino acids. Trimming pared 0 bases from V and 4 bases from J, leaving 12 bases between. The germline gives CDR1 LNHDA, CDR2 SQIVND (reference sequence).

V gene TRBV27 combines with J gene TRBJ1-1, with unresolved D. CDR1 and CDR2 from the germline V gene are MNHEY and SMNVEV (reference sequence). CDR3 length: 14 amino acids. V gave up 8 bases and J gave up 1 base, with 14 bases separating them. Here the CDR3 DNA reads TGTGCCAGCTGGAGGTTGGGAGAGAACACTGAAGCTTTCTTT. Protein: CASWRLGENTEAFF.

The CDR3 DNA reads TGTGCCAGCAGCCCCGGACTTTTACAAGAGACCCAGTACTTC. This translates into CASSPGLLQETQYF. The V and J genes are TRBV6-5 and TRBJ2-5; tentatively, D is TRBD2 (5 bases). V dropped 6 bases and J dropped 2 bases, with 13 bases sitting between them. The CDR3 contains 14 residues. CDR1 MNHEY and CDR2 SVGAGI come from the germline V gene.

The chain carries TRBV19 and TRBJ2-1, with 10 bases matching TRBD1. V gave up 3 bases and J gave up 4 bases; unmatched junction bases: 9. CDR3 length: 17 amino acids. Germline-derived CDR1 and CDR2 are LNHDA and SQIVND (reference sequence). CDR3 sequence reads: CASSILLGQGSYNEQFF. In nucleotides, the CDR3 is TGTGCCAGTAGTATTCTATTGGGACAGGGGAGTTACAATGAGCAGTTCTTC.

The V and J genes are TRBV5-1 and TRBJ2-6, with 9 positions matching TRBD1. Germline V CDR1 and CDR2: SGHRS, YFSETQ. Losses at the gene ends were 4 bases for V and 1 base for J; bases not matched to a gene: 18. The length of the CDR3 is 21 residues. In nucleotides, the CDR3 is TGCGCCAGCAGCCTCAGGACAGGGGCCACCACGCTACCATCTGGGGCCAACGTCCTGACTTTC. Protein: CASSLRTGATTLPSGANVLTF. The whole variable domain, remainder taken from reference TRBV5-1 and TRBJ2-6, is KAGVTQTPRYLIKTRGQQVTLSCSPISGHRSVSWYQQTPGQGLQFLFEYFSETQRNKGNFPGRFSGRQFSNSRSEMNVSTLELGDSALYLCASSLRTGATTLPSGANVLTFGAGSRLTVL.

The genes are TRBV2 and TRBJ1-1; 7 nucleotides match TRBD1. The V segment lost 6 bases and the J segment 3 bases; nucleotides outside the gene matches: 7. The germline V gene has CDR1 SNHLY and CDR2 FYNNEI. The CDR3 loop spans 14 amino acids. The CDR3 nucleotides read TGTGCCAGCAGGGAGACAGGGTGGGACACTGAAGCTTTCTTT. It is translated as CASRETGWDTEAFF.

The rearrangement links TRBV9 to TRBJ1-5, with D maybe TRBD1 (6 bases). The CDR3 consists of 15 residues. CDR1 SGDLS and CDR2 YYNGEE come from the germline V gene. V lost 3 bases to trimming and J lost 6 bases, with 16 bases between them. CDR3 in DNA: TGTGCCAGCAGCGCCGGGGGGGCGACGAGTCAGCCCCAGCATTTT. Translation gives CASSAGGATSQPQHF.

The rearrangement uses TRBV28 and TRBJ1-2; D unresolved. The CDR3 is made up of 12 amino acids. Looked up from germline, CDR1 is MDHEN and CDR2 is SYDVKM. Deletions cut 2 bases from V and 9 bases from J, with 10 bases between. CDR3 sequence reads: CASSLTGSSYTF. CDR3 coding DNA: TGTGCCAGCAGTTTAACCGGGTCGAGCTACACCTTC.